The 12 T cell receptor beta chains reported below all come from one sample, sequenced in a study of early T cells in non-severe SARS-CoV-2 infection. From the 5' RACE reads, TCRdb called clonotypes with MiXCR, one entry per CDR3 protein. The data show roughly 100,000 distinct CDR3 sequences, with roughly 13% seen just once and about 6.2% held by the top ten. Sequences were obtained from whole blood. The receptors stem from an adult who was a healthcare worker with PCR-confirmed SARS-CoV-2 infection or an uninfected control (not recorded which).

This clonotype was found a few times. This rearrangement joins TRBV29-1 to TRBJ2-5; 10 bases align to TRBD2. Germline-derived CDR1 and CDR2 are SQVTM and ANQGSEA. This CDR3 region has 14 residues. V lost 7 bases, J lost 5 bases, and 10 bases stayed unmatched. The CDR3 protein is CSARSSGRWETQYF. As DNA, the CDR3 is TGCAGCGCCAGGTCTAGCGGGAGATGGGAGACCCAGTACTTC.

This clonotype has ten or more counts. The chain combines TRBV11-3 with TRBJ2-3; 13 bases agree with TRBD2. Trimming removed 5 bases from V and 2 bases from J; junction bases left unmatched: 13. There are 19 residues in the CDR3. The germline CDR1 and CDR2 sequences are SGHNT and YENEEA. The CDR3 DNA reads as TGTGCCAGCAGCGCGTCAACCGGGACTAGCGGGATCAACACAGATACGCAGTATTTT. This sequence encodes CASSASTGTSGINTDTQYF.

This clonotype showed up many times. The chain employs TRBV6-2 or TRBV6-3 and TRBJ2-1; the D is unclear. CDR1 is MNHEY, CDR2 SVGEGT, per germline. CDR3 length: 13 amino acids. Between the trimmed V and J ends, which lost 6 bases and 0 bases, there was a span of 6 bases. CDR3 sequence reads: CASSPDSYNEQFF. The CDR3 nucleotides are TGTGCCAGCAGCCCCGACTCCTACAATGAGCAGTTCTTC.

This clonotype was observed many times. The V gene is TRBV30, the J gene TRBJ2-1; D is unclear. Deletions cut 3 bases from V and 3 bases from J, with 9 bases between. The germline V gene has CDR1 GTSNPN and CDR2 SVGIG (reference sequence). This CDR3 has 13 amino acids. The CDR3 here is CAWSVTDYNEQFF. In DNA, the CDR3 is TGTGCCTGGAGCGTGACCGACTACAATGAGCAGTTCTTC.

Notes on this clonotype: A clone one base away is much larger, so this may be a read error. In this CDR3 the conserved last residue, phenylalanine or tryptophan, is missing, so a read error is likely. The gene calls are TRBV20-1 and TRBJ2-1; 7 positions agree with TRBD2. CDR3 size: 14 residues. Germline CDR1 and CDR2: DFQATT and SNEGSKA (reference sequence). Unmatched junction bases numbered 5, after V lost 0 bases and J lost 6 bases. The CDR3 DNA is TGCAGTGCTAGAGACCCCCCTAGCGGCAATGAGCAGTTCCTC. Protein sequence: CSARDPPSGNEQFL.

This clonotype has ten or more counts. The CDR3: CASSYSGPQETQYF. The CDR3 DNA reads TGTGCCAGCAGTTACTCGGGACCTCAAGAGACCCAGTACTTC. The gene calls are TRBV6-6 and TRBJ2-5, with D possibly being TRBD1 or TRBD2 (5 bases each). V dropped 0 bases and J dropped 2 bases, with 7 bases sitting between them. Germline V CDR1 and CDR2: MNHNY, SVGAGI (reference sequence). The CDR3 is 14 amino acids.

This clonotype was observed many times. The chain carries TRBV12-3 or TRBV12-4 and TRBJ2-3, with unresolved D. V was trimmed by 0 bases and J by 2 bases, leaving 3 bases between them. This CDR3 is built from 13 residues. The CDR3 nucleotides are TGTGCCAGCAGTTTAGCCACCACAGATACGCAGTATTTT. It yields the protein CASSLATTDTQYF.

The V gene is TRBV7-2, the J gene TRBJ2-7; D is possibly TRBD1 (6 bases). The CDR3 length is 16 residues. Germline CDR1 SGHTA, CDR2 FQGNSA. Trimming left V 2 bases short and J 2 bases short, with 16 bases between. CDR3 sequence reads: CASSLIAGVATYEQYF. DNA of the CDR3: TGTGCCAGCAGCTTAATTGCAGGGGTCGCAACCTACGAGCAGTACTTC. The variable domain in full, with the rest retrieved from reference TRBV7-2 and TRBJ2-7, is GAGVSQSPSNKVTEKGKDVELRCDPISGHTALYWYRQSLGQGLEFLIYFQGNSAPDKSGLPSDRFSAERTGGSVSTLTIQRTQQEDSAVYLCASSLIAGVATYEQYFGPGTRLTVT.

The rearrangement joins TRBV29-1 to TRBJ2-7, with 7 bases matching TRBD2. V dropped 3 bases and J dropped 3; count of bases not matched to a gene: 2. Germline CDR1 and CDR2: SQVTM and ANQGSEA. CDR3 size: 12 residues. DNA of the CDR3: TGCAGCGTTGACTCGGGGGGCTACGAGCAGTACTTC. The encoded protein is CSVDSGGYEQYF.

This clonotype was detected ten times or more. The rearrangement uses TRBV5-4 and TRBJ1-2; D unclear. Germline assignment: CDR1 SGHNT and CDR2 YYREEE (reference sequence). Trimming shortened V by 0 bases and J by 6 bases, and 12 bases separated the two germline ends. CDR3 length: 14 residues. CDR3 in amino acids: CASSLGTEGNGYTF. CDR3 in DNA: TGTGCCAGCAGCTTGGGGACGGAGGGCAATGGCTACACCTTC.

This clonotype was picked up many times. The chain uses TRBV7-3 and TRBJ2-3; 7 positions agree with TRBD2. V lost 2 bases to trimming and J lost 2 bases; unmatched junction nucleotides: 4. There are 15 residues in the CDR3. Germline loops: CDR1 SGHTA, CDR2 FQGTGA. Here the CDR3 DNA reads TGTGCCAGCAGCTTAGTGGGACTAACCACAGATACGCAGTATTTT. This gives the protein CASSLVGLTTDTQYF.

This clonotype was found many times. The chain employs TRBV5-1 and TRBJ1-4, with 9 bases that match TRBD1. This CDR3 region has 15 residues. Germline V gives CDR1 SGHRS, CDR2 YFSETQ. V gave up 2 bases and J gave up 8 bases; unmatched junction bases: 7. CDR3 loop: CASSLQTGGKEKLFF. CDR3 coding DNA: TGCGCCAGCAGCTTACAGACAGGGGGGAAAGAAAAACTGTTTTTT.